The rows below give T cell receptor beta chains drawn from one sample of a study of glioma-infiltrating T cells. TCRdb called the multiplex PCR reads again in MiXCR, with one record for every CDR3 protein. Of 300,000 to 450,000 distinct CDR3 sequences in the sample, 41% were seen once. The source material was glioma tissue, nonneoplastic brain tissue, or PBMCs (not recorded which). All receptors come from a human donor with low-grade glioma or glioblastoma, undergoing nonglioma brain surgery, or in good health (not recorded which). Both conserved end residues are part of each CDR3. The order of the fields is clone size, J gene, D gene, V gene, CDR3 DNA, CDR3 protein. D genes are given only for firm matches. Some rows have no size entry. The others give once, few or many, or a class for an expanded clone.

>few|TRBJ2-7|TRBD2|TRBV28
TGTGCCAGCACCCCGGCGGGGCGGGAGGGCCCTGAGCAGTACTTC
CASTPAGREGPEQYF
>-|TRBJ2-3|TRBD1|TRBV4-3
TGCGCCAGCAGCCAAAGTGCACGACAGGGTGGAGATACGCAGTATTTT
CASSQSARQGGDTQYF
>-|TRBJ2-7|-|TRBV29-1
TGCAGCGTTGAGATCAAACGTCGAGCAGGGGACTCCTACGAGCAGTACTTC
CSVEIKRRAGDSYEQYF
>few|TRBJ2-3|TRBD1|TRBV28
TGTGCCAGCACCCCTCCTTCCAGGGGGCTCTTCGGCACAGATACGCAGTATTTT
CASTPPSRGLFGTDTQYF
>-|TRBJ2-1|TRBD2|TRBV20-1
TGCAGTGCTAGAGATAGGACTAGCGGAGGCTACAATGAGCAGTTCTTC
CSARDRTSGGYNEQFF
>many|TRBJ1-2|-|TRBV27
TGTGCCAGCAGTTTAGGTACAGGGCCCTATGGCTACACCTTC
CASSLGTGPYGYTF
>few|TRBJ1-1|-|TRBV7-2
TGTGCCAGCAGCCCCTCCATGTGGGGATCGGTGGGCGCTTTCTTT
CASSPSMWGSVGAFF
>-|TRBJ1-5|-|TRBV30
TGTGCCTGGAGCGAAGATAGTAGCAATCAGCCCCAGCATTTT
CAWSEDSSNQPQHF
>once|TRBJ2-7|TRBD2|TRBV7-9
TGTACCAGCAGCTTCGAGACTAGCGCCTCCTACGAGCAGTACTTC
CTSSFETSASYEQYF
>-|TRBJ2-1|TRBD2|TRBV4-3
TGCGCCAGCAGCCAAGTGCGGGAGGGCAAGAATGAGCAGTTCTTC
CASSQVREGKNEQFF
>many|TRBJ2-2|-|TRBV27
TGTGCCAGCAGTCTCTACTACAGGGCTCCCGGGGAGCTGTTTTTT
CASSLYYRAPGELFF
>many|TRBJ2-7|-|TRBV28
TGTGCCAGCAGGGGTGACACAGGTGGCGAGCAGTACTTC
CASRGDTGGEQYF
>few|TRBJ2-3|TRBD1|TRBV28
TGTGCCAGCAGCCCCATGGGGGACAGGGGGGATACGCAGTATTTT
CASSPMGDRGDTQYF
>-|TRBJ2-1|TRBD2|TRBV4-1
TGCGCCAGCAGCCAAGGAAGATTGGGGACTAGCGGGAGGGATGAGCAGTTCTTC
CASSQGRLGTSGRDEQFF
>-|TRBJ1-1|-|TRBV6-2/TRBV6-3
TGTGCCGGCAGTTACTACGCAAACACTGAAGCTTTCTTT
CAGSYYANTEAFF
>few|TRBJ1-5|-|TRBV4-1
TGCGCCAGCAGCCCGTTGGCGGGGTTGAGCAATCAGCCCCAGCATTTT
CASSPLAGLSNQPQHF
>-|TRBJ2-7|-|TRBV4-1
TGCGCCAGCAGCCAAGATGCAGGTCATGGGTTCGATGAGCAGTACTTC
CASSQDAGHGFDEQYF
>-|TRBJ2-5|TRBD2|TRBV25-1
TGTGCCAGCAGTGAGCAGAGGACTAGCGGGTCGAAAGAGACCCAGTACTTC
CASSEQRTSGSKETQYF
>-|TRBJ1-4|-|TRBV19
TGTGCCACCTCCCCCCGGCGAAGAACTATGCTGTTTTTT
CATSPRRRTMLFF
>-|TRBJ1-1|-|TRBV12-5
TGTGCTAGTGGTTTGGACGGAGGAACTGAAGCTTTCTTT
CASGLDGGTEAFF
>-|TRBJ2-5|TRBD1|TRBV7-7
TGTGCTAGCAGCTTAGTCCACAGGGGGTCCCAAGAGACCCAGTACTTC
CASSLVHRGSQETQYF
>-|TRBJ2-5|TRBD2|TRBV11-2
TGTGCCAGCAGCAAAACCCGGACTAGCGAGGAAGAGACCCAGTACTTC
CASSKTRTSEEETQYF
>few|TRBJ2-3|TRBD2|TRBV4-3
TGCGCCAGCAGCCAAGATCGCCCCGGGGGGGGCACAGATACGCAGTATTTT
CASSQDRPGGGTDTQYF
>-|TRBJ2-7|TRBD2|TRBV4-3
TGCGCCAGCAGCTCAGGAGGTTACGGGAGGCCCCCGGTTGAGCAGTACTTC
CASSSGGYGRPPVEQYF
>many|TRBJ2-1|-|TRBV7-2
TGTGCCAGCAGCTTATACGCCTCGATCTCCTACAATGAGCAGTTCTTC
CASSLYASISYNEQFF
>many|TRBJ2-1|-|TRBV6-1
TGTGCCAGCAGTGAAGATGCAGGGGTATACAATGAGCAGTTCTTC
CASSEDAGVYNEQFF
>-|TRBJ2-5|-|TRBV20-1
TGCAGTGCTAGTGAAGGGGGGGAGATAAAGTACTTC
CSASEGGEIKYF
>-|TRBJ2-7|-|TRBV6-2/TRBV6-3
TGTGCCAGCAGCCCCTGGGGCAGGGAAATTCACGATCAGTACTTC
CASSPWGREIHDQYF
>-|TRBJ1-2|TRBD1|TRBV6-5
TGTGCCAGCGGTTACTCGCGACAGGGAAACTATGGCTACACCTTC
CASGYSRQGNYGYTF
>-|TRBJ2-7|-|TRBV20-1
TGCAGTGCTAGTGTGGGGCGCGGGACCTACGAGCAGTACTTC
CSASVGRGTYEQYF
>few|TRBJ2-7|TRBD1|TRBV7-2
TGTGCCAGCAACCCTGGGACAGGACTCTACGAGCAGTACTTC
CASNPGTGLYEQYF
>-|TRBJ2-3|-|TRBV12-3/TRBV12-4
TGTGCCAGCAGTTTAATTCCCCTAGGAGGCGGAACAGATACGCAGTATTTT
CASSLIPLGGGTDTQYF
>-|TRBJ1-2|TRBD1|TRBV20-1
TGCATTGCAGGGACAGCCTATGGCTACACCTTC
CIAGTAYGYTF
>once|TRBJ2-6|-|TRBV6-5
TGTGCCAGCAGTTACCCCCCCGGGGTGGAATCTGGGGCCAACGTCCTGACTTTC
CASSYPPGVESGANVLTF
>many|TRBJ2-1|TRBD2|TRBV6-2/TRBV6-3
TGTGCCAGCAGTTACTGGGCGGGAGGGTACAATGAGCAGTTCTTC
CASSYWAGGYNEQFF
>many|TRBJ2-5|TRBD1|TRBV6-1
TGTGCCAGCAGGTCCACAGGGGTGGAGACCCAGTACTTC
CASRSTGVETQYF
>many|TRBJ2-1|-|TRBV20-1
TGCAGTGCTGTTCCCCTCGGGGGAGTTCGGAATGAGCAGTTCTTC
CSAVPLGGVRNEQFF
>-|TRBJ2-2|TRBD2|TRBV7-2
TGTGCCAGCAGCTTCACGTTGCGGGAGGCGGCCGGGGAGCTGTTTTTT
CASSFTLREAAGELFF
>many|TRBJ2-7|-|TRBV28
TGTGCCAGCAGTCCCAGGGTAGGAGACTACGAGCAGTACTTC
CASSPRVGDYEQYF
>-|TRBJ1-2|TRBD1|TRBV20-1
TGCAGTGCTAGAGATAGCCGGACAGGGCACAACCATGGCTACACCTTC
CSARDSRTGHNHGYTF
>few|TRBJ1-5|-|TRBV7-3
TGTGCCAGCAGCGCCGGGGTCAATCAGCCCCAGCATTTT
CASSAGVNQPQHF
>-|TRBJ2-3|-|TRBV4-3
TGCGCCAGCAGCCAAGAGGCTAGTGCCACAGATACGCAGTATTTT
CASSQEASATDTQYF
>few|TRBJ2-5|-|TRBV12-3/TRBV12-4
TGTGCCAGCAGTTTAGACAGGGCGACCGGAGAGACCCAGTACTTC
CASSLDRATGETQYF
>-|TRBJ2-1|TRBD2|TRBV19
TGTGGCAGTAGTATAGAGGCTAGCGGGAGGCCAGGGGATGAGCAGTTCTTC
CGSSIEASGRPGDEQFF
>-|TRBJ1-2|TRBD1|TRBV12-3/TRBV12-4
TGTGCCAGCAGTTTGCCAGGGGACAGCTATGGCTACACCTTC
CASSLPGDSYGYTF
>few|TRBJ1-6|-|TRBV25-1
TGTGCCAGCAGTGACGTAGGACGGTATAATTCACCCCTCCACTTT
CASSDVGRYNSPLHF
>few|TRBJ2-1|-|TRBV19
TGTGCCAGTAGTTCCCGGGACTCCCCTGGCTACAATGAGCAGTTCTTC
CASSSRDSPGYNEQFF
>many|TRBJ1-1|-|TRBV20-1
TGCAGTGCTAGGAAAGATGAAGACACTGAAGCTTTCTTT
CSARKDEDTEAFF
>few|TRBJ2-7|-|TRBV20-1
TGCAGTGCTAGAGATCCCAGGAGTCCTTCCTACGAGCAGTACTTC
CSARDPRSPSYEQYF
>few|TRBJ2-3|-|TRBV24-1
TGTGCCACCGGCGGCGGGGAGTCACATACGCAGTATTTT
CATGGGESHTQYF
>-|TRBJ1-6|TRBD1|TRBV18
TGTGCCAGCTCACCCACGACAGGGAAATCACCCCTCCACTTT
CASSPTTGKSPLHF
>-|TRBJ2-1|TRBD2|TRBV20-1
TGCAGTGCTATCTCTGGGCGGGAGCCGGGGGAGACCCAGTTCTTC
CSAISGREPGETQFF
>few|TRBJ2-1|TRBD1|TRBV7-2
TGTGCCAGCAGCCGGCGAGGGGGCGCGTCCTACAATGAGCAGTTCTTC
CASSRRGGASYNEQFF
>-|TRBJ2-7|TRBD1|TRBV19
TGTGCCAGTAGGGTTCGGGCAGGGGGACCCTACGAGCAGTACTTC
CASRVRAGGPYEQYF
>many|TRBJ2-1|TRBD2|TRBV7-6
TGTGCCAGCAGCCCCGAACTAGCGGGGCACAATGAGCAGTTCTTC
CASSPELAGHNEQFF
>few|TRBJ2-1|TRBD1|TRBV4-2
TGTGCCAGCAGCCAAGGTAGGACAGGGGCGAGCTCCTACAATGAGCAGTTCTTC
CASSQGRTGASSYNEQFF
>many|TRBJ2-5|-|TRBV6-2/TRBV6-3
TGTGCCAGCAGTTATAGGACTACTAAGTACTTC
CASSYRTTKYF